This T cell receptor beta chain was captured in a study of cytomegalovirus exposure and HLA in healthy donors. Vbeta (60) and Jbeta (13) primers were used in the PCR. Sequencing was performed with immunoSEQ multiplex PCR; in TCRdb, only in-frame clones are kept and a portion is missing. The sample records more than 150,000 clones, 75% to 90% being singletons. General study points: It was reported that TCR beta sequences correctly inferred the HLA-A and HLA-B alleles for most subjects. Several of the most significant clusters were apparently associated with common viral pathogens in a later analysis. In a later analysis, donors in an Asian-associated ancestry cluster reportedly had fewer N-insertions in productive TCRs than the cohort mean. In a later analysis, TCR beta V- and J-gene trimming showed a link to a missense DCLRE1C variant.

A note on this clone: Its antigen is undetermined.

Per the germline V gene, CDR1 is SGHRS and CDR2 is YFSETQ. The CDR3 is 16 residues long. With 3 bases removed from V and 0 bases from J, the gap between germline ends came to 12 bases. Sequenced input: PBMCs. This sequence joins TRBV5-1 and TRBJ1-4, with a possible D match to TRBD1 (6 bases). The sequence was obtained from a man between 45 and 60 years old in good health and CMV-seronegative. CDR3 protein: CASSWGTTTTNEKLFF. For the CDR3, the DNA is TGCGCCAGCAGCTGGGGGACAACCACAACTAATGAAAAACTGTTTTTT.